Presented here are 16 T cell receptor beta chains from one specimen sequenced in a study of blood T cell repertoires in COVID-19. Only in-frame clones appear in the TCRdb table, and some are missing; sequencing was by immunoSEQ multiplex PCR. The table has around 280,000 clones, about nine tenths seen once. Material for sequencing was peripheral blood. These TCRs come from a woman aged 45-65 years who had recovered from COVID-19.

The J gene is TRBJ1-3, the V gene TRBV27, with TRBD1 matching 7 bases. CDR1 is MNHEY, CDR2 SMNVEV, per germline (reference sequence). The CDR3 length is 14 residues. Trimming took 6 bases from V and 2 from J; bases not matched to a gene: 4. The CDR3 region is CASRTGATGNTIYF. CDR3 coding DNA: TGTGCCAGCAGAACAGGGGCAACTGGAAACACCATATATTTT.

This clone came up a few times. The genes are TRBV12-3 or TRBV12-4 and TRBJ1-2; D perhaps matches TRBD1 (6 bases). Trimming stripped 5 bases from V and 7 bases from J, with 14 bases between. The CDR3 is 13 amino acids. CDR3 sequence (DNA): TGTGCCAGCAGTCTAAACAGGGACGGTGGCTACACCTTC. It translates to CASSLNRDGGYTF.

The table lists this clone with a count of one. The chain uses TRBV5-1 and TRBJ1-1, with 7 nucleotides matching TRBD1. CDR3 length equals 16 residues. Germline assignment: CDR1 SGHRS and CDR2 YFSETQ. V lost 5 bases and J lost 1; bases outside the gene matches: 11. CDR3 amino acids: CASRPATGAQNTEAFF. As DNA, the CDR3 is TGCGCCAGCAGGCCCGCTACAGGGGCGCAGAACACTGAAGCTTTCTTT. The complete variable domain, with remaining parts taken from reference TRBV5-1 and TRBJ1-1, reads KAGVTQTPRYLIKTRGQQVTLSCSPISGHRSVSWYQQTPGQGLQFLFEYFSETQRNKGNFPGRFSGRQFSNSRSEMNVSTLELGDSALYLCASRPATGAQNTEAFFGQGTRLTVV.

The chain recombines TRBV14 with TRBJ1-2; 7 bases agree with TRBD1. From germline, CDR1 is SGHDN and CDR2 FVKESK. The junction had 11 bases not matched to a gene; V was cut back by 1 base and J by 9 bases. The CDR3 is made up of 15 amino acids. The CDR3 nucleotides are TGTGCCAGCAGCCAAGTGGGACAGCCGGGGAGAAGCTACACCTTC. Its translation: CASSQVGQPGRSYTF.

The chain carries TRBV6-2 or TRBV6-3 and TRBJ1-1, with D perhaps TRBD1 (5 bases). Trimming pared 2 bases from V and 6 bases from J, leaving 13 bases between. This CDR3 comprises 14 residues. Per the germline V gene, CDR1 is MNHEY and CDR2 is SVGEGT. The CDR3 nucleotides are TGTGCCAGCAGTTACGGGCAGGGTAGGTCTGAAGCTTTCTTT. As protein: CASSYGQGRSEAFF.

The chain employs TRBV30 and TRBJ1-2; D is unclear. The CDR3 covers 14 residues. V was pared by 0 bases and J by 4 bases, with 12 bases between. Germline V CDR1 and CDR2: GTSNPN, SVGIG (reference sequence). The CDR3 DNA is TGTGCCTGGAGTGTGGAAGAAGGCGGCTATGGCTACACCTTC. It codes for CAWSVEEGGYGYTF.

The chain couples TRBV7-9 to TRBJ2-7; TRBD2 matches at 8 bases. Per the germline V gene, CDR1 is SEHNR and CDR2 is FQNEAQ (reference sequence). The length of the CDR3 is 16 residues. Trimming removed 4 bases from V and 2 bases from J; junction bases left unmatched: 10. CDR3 region: CASSSLGAGGAYEQYF. CDR3 coding DNA: TGTGCCAGCAGCTCCCTGGGGGCGGGGGGCGCCTACGAGCAGTACTTC.

The V gene is TRBV6-5, the J gene TRBJ1-1; 7 nucleotides align to TRBD1. The J segment lost 3 bases and the V segment lost 8 bases, leaving 6 bases of the junction unmatched. The CDR3 has 13 residues. Germline assignment: CDR1 MNHEY and CDR2 SVGAGI. For the CDR3, the DNA is TGTGCCAGCTCGGCCACAGGGGACACTGAAGCTTTCTTT. Translated: CASSATGDTEAFF.

The table lists this clone with a few counts. The chain employs TRBV4-3 and TRBJ2-7, with TRBD1 identical over 11 bases. CDR3 size: 15 residues. V shed 3 bases and J 3 bases; nucleotides not matched to a gene: 4. The germline gives CDR1 LGHNA, CDR2 YSLEER. CDR3 loop: CASSQAGTGGYEQYF. The CDR3 region has the DNA TGCGCCAGCAGCCAGGCCGGGACAGGGGGCTACGAGCAGTACTTC.

The CDR3 nucleotides are TGTGCCAGCAGCCCTCACTTCGCCTACGAGCAGTACTTC. Protein sequence: CASSPHFAYEQYF. The chain couples TRBV7-2 to TRBJ2-7; no clear D. The CDR3 has 13 amino acids. CDR1 and CDR2 (germline): SGHTA, FQGNSA. Trimming left V 5 bases short and J 2 bases short, with 10 bases between.

CDR3 DNA: TGTGCCAGCAGCTTCCATTACACTGAAGCTTTCTTT. The encoded protein is CASSFHYTEAFF. The chain joins TRBV5-6 to TRBJ1-1, with D uncertain. Germline CDR1 is SGHDT and CDR2 is YYEEEE. The CDR3 extends over 12 amino acids. Trimming removed 2 bases at V and 3 bases at J, with 5 bases between.

The CDR3 coding sequence is TGTGCCAGCAGTTCAGGGTTTTCGAGCAATCAGCCCCAGCATTTT. Protein: CASSSGFSSNQPQHF. V gene TRBV27 combines with J gene TRBJ1-5; a weak D match, TRBD1 (5 bases). Germline V gives CDR1 MNHEY, CDR2 SMNVEV (reference sequence). V lost 4 bases and J lost 1, with 11 bases in between. The CDR3 is 15 amino acids.

The rearrangement links TRBV4-3 to TRBJ2-1, with D possibly matching TRBD2 (6 bases). Germline CDR1 is LGHNA and CDR2 is YSLEER. V lost 0 bases to trimming and J lost 3 bases, with 12 bases between them. The CDR3 covers 16 residues. In nucleotides, the CDR3 is TGCGCCAGCAGCCAAGAGCCGGGAGCCCACTACAATGAGCAGTTCTTC. This codes for CASSQEPGAHYNEQFF.

This clone was observed a handful of times. The V call is TRBV7-9, the J call TRBJ1-6; TRBD1 might be the D (5 bases). Trimming cost V 4 bases and J 10 bases, with 11 bases left between them. CDR3 size: 13 residues. Germline V lookup: CDR1 SEHNR, CDR2 FQNEAQ (reference sequence). The CDR3 protein is CASSSDSGSPLHF. The CDR3 DNA follows: TGTGCCAGCAGCTCAGACAGTGGCTCACCCCTCCACTTT.

The chain links TRBV30 to TRBJ2-1; D might be TRBD1 (5 bases). CDR3 length equals 15 residues. CDR1 and CDR2 (germline): GTSNPN, SVGIG (reference sequence). V dropped 0 bases and J dropped 3 bases, with 12 bases sitting between them. The CDR3 DNA reads TGTGCCTGGAGTGTAATGGACACGATCTACAATGAGCAGTTCTTC. Its translation: CAWSVMDTIYNEQFF.

The chain uses TRBV6-2 or TRBV6-3 and TRBJ2-4, with TRBD2 matching 8 bases. With V trimmed by 6 bases and J by 6 bases, 7 bases remained unmatched. Germline V gene lookup returns CDR1 MNHEY and CDR2 SVGEGT. CDR3 length equals 14 residues. CDR3 in amino acids: CASSPREGINIQYF. In DNA, the CDR3 is TGTGCCAGCAGCCCTCGGGAGGGAATAAACATTCAGTACTTC.